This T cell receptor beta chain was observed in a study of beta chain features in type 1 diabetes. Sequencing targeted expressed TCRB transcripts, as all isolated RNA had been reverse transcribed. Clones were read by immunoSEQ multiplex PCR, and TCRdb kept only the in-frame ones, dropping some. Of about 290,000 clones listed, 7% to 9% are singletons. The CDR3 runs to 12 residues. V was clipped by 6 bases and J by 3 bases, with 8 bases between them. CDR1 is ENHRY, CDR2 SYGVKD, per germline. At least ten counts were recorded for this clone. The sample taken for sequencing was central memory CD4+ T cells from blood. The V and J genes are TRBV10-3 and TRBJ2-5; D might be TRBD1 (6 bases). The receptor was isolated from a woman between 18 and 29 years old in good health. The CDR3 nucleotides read TGTGCCATCAGGGACAGTAAAGAGACCCAGTACTTC. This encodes CAIRDSKETQYF.